This T cell receptor beta chain was documented in a study of shared T cell receptors in the human thymus. The CDR3 is 15 amino acids. V gave up 2 bases and J gave up 5 bases, with 13 bases separating them. Looked up from germline, CDR1 is KGHSH and CDR2 is LQKENI. Generated by immunoSEQ multiplex PCR, the TCRdb table keeps only in-frame clones and is missing some. Of some 660,000 clones listed, about 89% are singletons. The same data also contributed to another study, on human thymus T cells. Turning to that study: Unrelated individuals had highly overlapping thymic repertoires, as reported in related research.

Input material: thymocytes. This sequence was found in a boy in the first two years of life with a congenital heart defect. The chain is built from TRBV18 and TRBJ2-1, with D possibly TRBD1 on 6 matching bases. CDR3 in DNA: TGTGCCAGCTCACCATCTCGGGACACCAACAATGAGCAGTTCTTC. Protein: CASSPSRDTNNEQFF.